Ten or more counts support the clone carrying this TCR beta chain. The sample comes from a study of T-cell reconstitution after alpha-beta-depleted transplantation in children. TCRbeta library preparation incorporated unique molecular identifiers. TCRdb itself ran the PCR reads through MiXCR, one entry per CDR3 protein. The profile covers roughly 590,000 distinct CDR3 sequences, with around a sixth appearing a single time and 1.1% taken by the ten largest. V lost 0 bases, J lost 5 bases, and 10 bases lay in between. This CDR3 contains 13 residues. Germline values: CDR1 DFQATT, CDR2 SNEGSKA (reference sequence).

J is TRBJ1-1 and V is TRBV20-1, with D tentatively TRBD1 (5 bases). This TCR came from a human donor who donated a stem cell graft to a child with acute myeloid leukemia. The sample here was PBMCs from the stem cell graft donor, taken from the stem cell graft. The CDR3 loop is CSAREAGKTEAFF. CDR3 bases: TGCAGTGCTAGAGAAGCAGGGAAAACTGAAGCTTTCTTT.